These 4 T cell receptor beta chains were sequenced from one sample in a study of response to subunit inactivated influenza vaccine listed by TCRdb under 2018. Library preparation employed RT-PCR. The sequencing machine was an Illumina HiSeq 2500. Through fastp at Q25 and MiXCR, TCRdb rebuilt clones from the public reads, retaining in-frame beta chains. Each entry is one CDR3 protein sequence, shown with its most common DNA and genes. Here the sample has 710,000 or so distinct CDR3 sequences; approximately 15% occur a single time. The top ten clonotypes cover roughly 11% of the sample. The sequenced sample was PBMCs from blood, obtained about 13 days after vaccination. Receptor source: a man over 45 who received an inactivated influenza vaccine. Donor details come from another sample of the same person, matched by shared clones.

The rearrangement uses TRBV6-2 or TRBV6-3 and TRBJ2-3, with D perhaps matching TRBD2 (7 bases). The length of the CDR3 is 15 residues. Trimming left V 5 bases short and J 4 bases short, with 16 bases between. Germline V lookup: CDR1 MNHEY, CDR2 SVGEGT. CDR3 DNA: TGTGCCAGCAGTCTCCCACAGGGAGGGGCAGATACGCAGTATTTT. As protein: CASSLPQGGADTQYF.

The chain has TRBV29-1 and TRBJ1-2; 11 bases are shared with TRBD1. CDR1 SQVTM and CDR2 ANQGSEA come from the germline V gene. Trimming at V came to 8 bases and at J to 7 bases, leaving 3 bases not matched to a gene. CDR3 length: 11 residues. Here the CDR3 reads CSYGQGAGYTF. The CDR3 coding sequence is TGCAGCTATGGACAGGGGGCTGGCTACACCTTC.

A single count supports this clonotype. The J gene is TRBJ1-2, the V gene TRBV6-6; unclear D gene. There are 13 residues in the CDR3. The germline V gene has CDR1 MNHNY and CDR2 SVGAGI (reference sequence). Trimming cost V 5 bases and J 8 bases, with 15 bases left between them. The CDR3 is CASSRSGSRGYTF. CDR3 coding DNA: TGTGCCAGCAGTAGGAGCGGGTCTCGCGGCTACACCTTC.

This clonotype has a handful of counts. The chain employs TRBV12-3 or TRBV12-4 and TRBJ2-5; no reliable D call. V was cut by 7 bases and J by 5 bases, with 14 bases left in between. The CDR3 consists of 13 residues. The CDR3 sequence is CASTLDLRETQYF. CDR3 DNA sequence: TGTGCCAGCACCTTGGACCTCCGCGAGACCCAGTACTTC.